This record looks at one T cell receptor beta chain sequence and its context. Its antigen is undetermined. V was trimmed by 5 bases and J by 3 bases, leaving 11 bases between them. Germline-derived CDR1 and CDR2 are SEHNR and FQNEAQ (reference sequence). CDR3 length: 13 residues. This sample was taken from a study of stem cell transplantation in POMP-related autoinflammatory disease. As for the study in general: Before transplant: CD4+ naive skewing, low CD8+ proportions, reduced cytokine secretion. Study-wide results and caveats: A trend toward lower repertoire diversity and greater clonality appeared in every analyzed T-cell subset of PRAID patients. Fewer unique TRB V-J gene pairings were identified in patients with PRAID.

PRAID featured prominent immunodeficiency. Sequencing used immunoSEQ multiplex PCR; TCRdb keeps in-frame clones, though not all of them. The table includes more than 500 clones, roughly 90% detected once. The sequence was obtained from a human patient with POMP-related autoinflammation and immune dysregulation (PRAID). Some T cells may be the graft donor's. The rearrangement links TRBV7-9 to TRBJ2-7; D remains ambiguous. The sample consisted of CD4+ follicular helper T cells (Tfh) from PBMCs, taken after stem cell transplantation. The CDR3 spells CASSPSPFYEQYF. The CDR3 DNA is TGTGCCAGCAGCCCCTCCCCCTTCTACGAGCAGTACTTC.